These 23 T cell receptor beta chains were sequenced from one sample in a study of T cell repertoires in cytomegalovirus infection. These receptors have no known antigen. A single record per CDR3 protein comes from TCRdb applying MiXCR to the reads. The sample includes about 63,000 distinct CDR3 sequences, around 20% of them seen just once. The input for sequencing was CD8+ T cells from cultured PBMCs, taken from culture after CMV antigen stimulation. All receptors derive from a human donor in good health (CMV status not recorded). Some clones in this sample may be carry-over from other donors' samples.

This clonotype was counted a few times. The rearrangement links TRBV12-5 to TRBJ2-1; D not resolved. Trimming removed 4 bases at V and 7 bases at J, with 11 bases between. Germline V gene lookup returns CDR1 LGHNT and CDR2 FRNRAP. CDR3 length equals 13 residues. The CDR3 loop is CASGSLVGNEQFF. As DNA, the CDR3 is TGTGCTAGTGGTTCCCTTGTGGGAAATGAGCAGTTCTTC.

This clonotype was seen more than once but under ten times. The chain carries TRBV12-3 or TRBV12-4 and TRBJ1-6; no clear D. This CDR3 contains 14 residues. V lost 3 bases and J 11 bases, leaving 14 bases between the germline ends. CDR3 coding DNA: TGTGCCAGCAGTTTCGGAATTTTCGTGACACCCCTCCACTTT. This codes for CASSFGIFVTPLHF.

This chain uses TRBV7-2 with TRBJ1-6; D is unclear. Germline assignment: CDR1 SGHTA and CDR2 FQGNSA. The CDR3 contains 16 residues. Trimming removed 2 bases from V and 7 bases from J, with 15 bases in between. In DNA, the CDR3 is TGTGCCAGCAGCTTAATCGGCCAAGTCCCCAATTCACCCCTCCACTTT. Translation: CASSLIGQVPNSPLHF.

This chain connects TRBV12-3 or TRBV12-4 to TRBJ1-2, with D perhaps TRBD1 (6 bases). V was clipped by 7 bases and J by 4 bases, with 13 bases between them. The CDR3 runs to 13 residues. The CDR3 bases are TGTGCCAGCACTGGGGGCGGTCCCTATGGCTACACCTTC. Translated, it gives CASTGGGPYGYTF.

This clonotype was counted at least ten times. The chain's CDR3 is CASSGLGGRTDTQYF. CDR3 in DNA: TGTGCCAGCAGCGGTCTGGGGGGTCGAACAGATACGCAGTATTTT. V usage is TRBV3-1 and J usage is TRBJ2-3; tentatively, D is TRBD2 (6 bases). The CDR3 consists of 15 residues. The V end was cut by 5 bases, the J end by 3 bases, with 15 bases between. In germline, CDR1 is LGHDT, CDR2 YNNKEL (reference sequence).

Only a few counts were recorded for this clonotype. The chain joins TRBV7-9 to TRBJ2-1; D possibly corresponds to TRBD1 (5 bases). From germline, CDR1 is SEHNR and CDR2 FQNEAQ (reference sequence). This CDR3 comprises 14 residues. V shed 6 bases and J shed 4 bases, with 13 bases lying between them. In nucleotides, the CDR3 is TGTGCCAGCAGATCCCAGGGTACGTACAATGAGCAGTTCTTC. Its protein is CASRSQGTYNEQFF.

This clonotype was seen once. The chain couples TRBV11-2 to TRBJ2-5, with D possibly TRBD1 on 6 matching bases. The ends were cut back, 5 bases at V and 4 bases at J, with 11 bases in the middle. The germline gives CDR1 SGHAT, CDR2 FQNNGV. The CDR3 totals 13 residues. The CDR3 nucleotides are TGTGCCAGCAGCCGTACAGGGAGAGAGACCCAGTACTTC. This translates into CASSRTGRETQYF.

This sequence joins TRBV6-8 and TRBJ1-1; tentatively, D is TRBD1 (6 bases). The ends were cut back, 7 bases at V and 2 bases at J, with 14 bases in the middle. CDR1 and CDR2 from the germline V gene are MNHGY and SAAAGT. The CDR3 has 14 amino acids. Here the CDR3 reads CASTRGGLNTEAFF. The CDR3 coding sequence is TGTGCCAGCACCCGGGGGGGCCTAAACACTGAAGCTTTCTTT.

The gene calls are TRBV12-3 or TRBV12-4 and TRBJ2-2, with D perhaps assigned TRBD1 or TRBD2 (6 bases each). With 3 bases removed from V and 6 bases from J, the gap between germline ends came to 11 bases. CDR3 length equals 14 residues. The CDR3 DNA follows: TGTGCCAGCAGTTTTTGGAGGGGGGCCGGGGAGCTGTTTTTT. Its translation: CASSFWRGAGELFF.

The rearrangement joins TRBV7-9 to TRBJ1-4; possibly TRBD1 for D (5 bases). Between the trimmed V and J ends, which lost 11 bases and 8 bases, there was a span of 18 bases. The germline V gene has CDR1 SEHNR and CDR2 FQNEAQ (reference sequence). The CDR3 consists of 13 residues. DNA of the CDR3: TGTGCCGGATTCAGGGTCGGTACGGAAAAACTGTTTTTT. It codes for CAGFRVGTEKLFF.

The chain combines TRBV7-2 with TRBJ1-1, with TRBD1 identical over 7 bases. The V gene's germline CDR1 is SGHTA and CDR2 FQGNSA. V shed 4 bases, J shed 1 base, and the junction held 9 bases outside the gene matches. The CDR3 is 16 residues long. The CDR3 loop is CASSSATDRKNTEAFF. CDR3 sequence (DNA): TGTGCCAGCAGCTCCGCGACGGACAGGAAGAACACTGAAGCTTTCTTT. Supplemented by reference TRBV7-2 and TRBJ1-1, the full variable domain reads GAGVSQSPSNKVTEKGKDVELRCDPISGHTALYWYRQSLGQGLEFLIYFQGNSAPDKSGLPSDRFSAERTGGSVSTLTIQRTQQEDSAVYLCASSSATDRKNTEAFFGQGTRLTVV.

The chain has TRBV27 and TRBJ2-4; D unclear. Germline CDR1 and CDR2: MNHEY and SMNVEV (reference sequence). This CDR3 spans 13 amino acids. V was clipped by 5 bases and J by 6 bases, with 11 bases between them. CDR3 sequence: CASSLGRRNIQYF. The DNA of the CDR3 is TGTGCCAGCAGTCTCGGACGCAGAAACATTCAGTACTTC.

CDR3 in amino acids: CASSQDLGLATFGEQYF. The CDR3 bases are TGCGCCAGCAGCCAAGATTTGGGGTTGGCCACCTTTGGGGAGCAGTACTTC. The chain carries TRBV4-3 and TRBJ2-7, with no clear D. The V end was cut by 0 bases, the J end by 7 bases, with 22 bases between. Germline V gene sequence: CDR1 LGHNA, CDR2 YSLEER. The CDR3 consists of 17 residues.

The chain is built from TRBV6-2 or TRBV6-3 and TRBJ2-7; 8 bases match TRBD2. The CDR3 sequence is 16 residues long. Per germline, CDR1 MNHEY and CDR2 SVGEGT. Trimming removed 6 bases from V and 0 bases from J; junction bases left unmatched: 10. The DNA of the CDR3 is TGTGCCAGCAGCTCCCCCGCGGGGGGCCTCTCCTACGAGCAGTACTTC. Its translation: CASSSPAGGLSYEQYF.

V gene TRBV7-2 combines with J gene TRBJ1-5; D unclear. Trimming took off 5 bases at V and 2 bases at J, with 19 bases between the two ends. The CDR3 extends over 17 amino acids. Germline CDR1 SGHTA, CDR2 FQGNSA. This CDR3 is CASSPDPNSHGNQPQHF. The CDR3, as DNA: TGTGCCAGCAGCCCGGACCCTAACTCACATGGCAATCAGCCCCAGCATTTT.

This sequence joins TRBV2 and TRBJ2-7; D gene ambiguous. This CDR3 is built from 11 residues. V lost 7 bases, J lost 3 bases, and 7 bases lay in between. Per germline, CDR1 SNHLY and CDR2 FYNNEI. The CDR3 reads CASTHNYEQYF. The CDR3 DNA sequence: TGTGCCAGCACCCATAACTACGAGCAGTACTTC. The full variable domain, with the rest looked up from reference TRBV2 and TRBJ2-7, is EPEVTQTPSHQVTQMGQEVILRCVPISNHLYFYWYRQILGQKVEFLVSFYNNEISEKSEIFDDQFSVERPDGSNFTLKIRSTKLEDSAMYFCASTHNYEQYFGPGTRLTVT.

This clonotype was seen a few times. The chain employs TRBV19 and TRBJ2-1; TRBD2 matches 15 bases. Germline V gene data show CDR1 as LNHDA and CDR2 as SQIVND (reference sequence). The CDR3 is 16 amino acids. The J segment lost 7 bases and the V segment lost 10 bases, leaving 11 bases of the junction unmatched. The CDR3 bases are TGTGCCACGGGACTAGCGGGGGGCCGCGACCTTAATGAGCAGTTCTTC. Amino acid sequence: CATGLAGGRDLNEQFF.

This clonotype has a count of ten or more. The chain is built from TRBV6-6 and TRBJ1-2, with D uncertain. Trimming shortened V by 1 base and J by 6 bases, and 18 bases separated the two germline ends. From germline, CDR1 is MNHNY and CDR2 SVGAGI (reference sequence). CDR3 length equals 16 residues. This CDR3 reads CASSYLARGDEDGYTF. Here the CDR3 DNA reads TGTGCCAGCAGTTACTTGGCTCGGGGAGATGAGGATGGCTACACCTTC.

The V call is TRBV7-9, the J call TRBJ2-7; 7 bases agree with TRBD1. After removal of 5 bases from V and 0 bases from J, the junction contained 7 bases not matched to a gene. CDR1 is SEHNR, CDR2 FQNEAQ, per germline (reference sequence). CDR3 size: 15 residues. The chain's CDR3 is CASSPPDRISYEQYF. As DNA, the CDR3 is TGTGCCAGCAGCCCCCCGGACAGGATCTCCTACGAGCAGTACTTC. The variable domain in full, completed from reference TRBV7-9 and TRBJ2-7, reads DTGVSQNPRHKITKRGQNVTFRCDPISEHNRLYWYRQTLGQGPEFLTYFQNEAQLEKSRLLSDRFSAERPKGSFSTLEIQRTEQGDSAMYLCASSPPDRISYEQYFGPGTRLTVT.

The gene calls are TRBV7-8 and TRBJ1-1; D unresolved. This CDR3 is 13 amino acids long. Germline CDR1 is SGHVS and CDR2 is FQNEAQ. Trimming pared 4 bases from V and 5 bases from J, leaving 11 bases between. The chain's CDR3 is CASSYPGITEAFF. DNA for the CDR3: TGTGCCAGCAGCTACCCGGGGATAACTGAAGCTTTCTTT.

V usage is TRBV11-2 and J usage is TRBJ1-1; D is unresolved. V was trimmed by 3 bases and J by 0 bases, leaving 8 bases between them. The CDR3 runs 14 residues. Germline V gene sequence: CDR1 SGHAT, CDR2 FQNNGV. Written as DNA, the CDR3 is TGTGCCAGCAGCTTGTGGGGAATGAACACTGAAGCTTTCTTT. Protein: CASSLWGMNTEAFF.

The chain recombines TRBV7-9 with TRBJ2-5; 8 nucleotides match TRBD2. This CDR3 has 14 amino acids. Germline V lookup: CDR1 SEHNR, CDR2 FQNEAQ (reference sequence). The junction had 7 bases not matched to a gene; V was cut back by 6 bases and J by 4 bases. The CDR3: CASRPTGTRETQYF. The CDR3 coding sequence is TGTGCCAGCAGACCAACCGGGACTAGAGAGACCCAGTACTTC.

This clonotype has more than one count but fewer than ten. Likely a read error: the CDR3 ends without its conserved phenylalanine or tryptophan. CDR3 in DNA: TGTGCCAGCAGCTACGGACAGGGGACGAGCTACGAGCAGTACCTC. Its translation: CASSYGQGTSYEQYL. The chain carries TRBV7-9 and TRBJ2-7, with 9 bases lining up with TRBD1. The J segment lost 3 bases and the V segment lost 4 bases, leaving 7 bases of the junction unmatched. Germline CDR1 is SEHNR and CDR2 is FQNEAQ (reference sequence). CDR3 length: 15 amino acids.